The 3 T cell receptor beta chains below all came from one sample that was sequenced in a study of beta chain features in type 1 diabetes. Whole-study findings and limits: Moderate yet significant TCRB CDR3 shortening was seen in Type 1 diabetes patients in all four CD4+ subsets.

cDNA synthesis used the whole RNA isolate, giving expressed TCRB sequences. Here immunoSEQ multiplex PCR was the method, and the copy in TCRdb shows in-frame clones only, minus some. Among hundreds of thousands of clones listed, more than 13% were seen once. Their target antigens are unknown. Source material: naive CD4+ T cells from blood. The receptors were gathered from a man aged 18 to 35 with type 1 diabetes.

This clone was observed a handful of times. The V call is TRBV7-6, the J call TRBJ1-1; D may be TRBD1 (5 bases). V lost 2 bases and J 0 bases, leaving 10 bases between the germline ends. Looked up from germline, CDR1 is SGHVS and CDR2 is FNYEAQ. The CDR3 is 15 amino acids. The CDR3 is CASSLSPGVNTEAFF. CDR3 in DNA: TGTGCCAGCAGCTTAAGTCCGGGGGTGAACACTGAAGCTTTCTTT. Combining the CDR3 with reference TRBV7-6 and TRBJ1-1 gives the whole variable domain GAGVSQSPRYKVTKRGQDVALRCDPISGHVSLYWYRQALGQGPEFLTYFNYEAQQDKSGLPNDRFSAERPEGSISTLTIQRTEQRDSAMYRCASSLSPGVNTEAFFGQGTRLTVV.

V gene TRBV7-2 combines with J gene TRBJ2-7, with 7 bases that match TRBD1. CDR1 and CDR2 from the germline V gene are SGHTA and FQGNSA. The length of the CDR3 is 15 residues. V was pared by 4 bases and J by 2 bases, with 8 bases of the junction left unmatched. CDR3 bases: TGTGCCAGCAGCTCGAACAGGGGTTACACCTACGAGCAGTACTTC. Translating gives CASSSNRGYTYEQYF.

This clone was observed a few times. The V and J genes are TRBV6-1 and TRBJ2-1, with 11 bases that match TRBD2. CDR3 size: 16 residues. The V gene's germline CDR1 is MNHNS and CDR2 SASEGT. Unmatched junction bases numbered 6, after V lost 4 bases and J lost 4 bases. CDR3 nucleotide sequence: TGTGCCAGCAGTGTTGGGGGACTAGCGGTGTACAATGAGCAGTTCTTC. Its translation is CASSVGGLAVYNEQFF.